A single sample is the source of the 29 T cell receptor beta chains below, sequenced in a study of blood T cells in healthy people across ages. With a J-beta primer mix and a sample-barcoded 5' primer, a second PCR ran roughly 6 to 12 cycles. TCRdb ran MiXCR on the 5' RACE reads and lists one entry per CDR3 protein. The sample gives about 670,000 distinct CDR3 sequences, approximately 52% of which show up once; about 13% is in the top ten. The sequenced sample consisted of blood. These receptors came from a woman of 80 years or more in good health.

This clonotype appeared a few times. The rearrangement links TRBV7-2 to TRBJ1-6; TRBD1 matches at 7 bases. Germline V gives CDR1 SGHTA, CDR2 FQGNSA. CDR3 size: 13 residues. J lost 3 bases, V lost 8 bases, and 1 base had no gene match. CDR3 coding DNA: TGTGCCAGCGGGACAGACTATAATTCACCCCTCCACTTT. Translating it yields CASGTDYNSPLHF.

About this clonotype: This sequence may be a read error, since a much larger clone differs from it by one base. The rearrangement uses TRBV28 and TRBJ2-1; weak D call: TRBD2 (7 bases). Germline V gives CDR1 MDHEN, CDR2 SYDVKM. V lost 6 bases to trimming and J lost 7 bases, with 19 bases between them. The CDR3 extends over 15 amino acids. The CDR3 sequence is CASSLVGGRQNEQFF. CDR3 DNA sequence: TGTGCCAGCAGCCTAGTCGGGGGGCGGCAGAATGAGCAGTTCTTC.

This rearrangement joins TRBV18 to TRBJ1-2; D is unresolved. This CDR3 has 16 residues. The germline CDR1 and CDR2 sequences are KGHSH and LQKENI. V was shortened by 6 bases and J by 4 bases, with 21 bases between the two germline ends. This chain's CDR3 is CASSPEGVGSGYGYTF. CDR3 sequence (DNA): TGTGCCAGCTCCCCCGAAGGTGTGGGGTCCGGCTATGGCTACACCTTC.

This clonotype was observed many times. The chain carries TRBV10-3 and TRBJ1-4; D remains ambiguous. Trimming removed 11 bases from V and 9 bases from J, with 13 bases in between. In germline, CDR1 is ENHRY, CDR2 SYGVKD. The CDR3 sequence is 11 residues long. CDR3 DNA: TGTGCCGTTTCCGCCATGAAAAAACTGTTTTTT. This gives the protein CAVSAMKKLFF.

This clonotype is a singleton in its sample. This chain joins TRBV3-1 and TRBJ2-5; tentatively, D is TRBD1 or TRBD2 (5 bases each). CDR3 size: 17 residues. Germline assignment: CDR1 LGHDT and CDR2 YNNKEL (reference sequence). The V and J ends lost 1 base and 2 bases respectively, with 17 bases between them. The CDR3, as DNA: TGTGCCAGCAGCCAAGCCCGCCCGGGACGTGATCAAGAGACCCAGTACTTC. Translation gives CASSQARPGRDQETQYF.

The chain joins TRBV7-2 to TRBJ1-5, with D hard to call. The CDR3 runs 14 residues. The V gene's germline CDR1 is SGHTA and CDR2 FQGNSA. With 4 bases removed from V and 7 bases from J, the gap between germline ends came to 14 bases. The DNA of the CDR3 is TGTGCCAGCAGCTCCGATGGGCGTAAGCAGCCCCAGCATTTT. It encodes CASSSDGRKQPQHF.

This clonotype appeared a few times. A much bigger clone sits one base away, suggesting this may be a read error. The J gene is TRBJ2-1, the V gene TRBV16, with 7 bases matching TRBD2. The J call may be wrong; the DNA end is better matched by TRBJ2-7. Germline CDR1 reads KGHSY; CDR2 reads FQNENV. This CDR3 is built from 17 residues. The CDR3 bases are TGTGCCAGCAGCCAATCTCTGGCTAGCGGAGATTACAATGAGCAGTACTTC. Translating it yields CASSQSLASGDYNEQYF.

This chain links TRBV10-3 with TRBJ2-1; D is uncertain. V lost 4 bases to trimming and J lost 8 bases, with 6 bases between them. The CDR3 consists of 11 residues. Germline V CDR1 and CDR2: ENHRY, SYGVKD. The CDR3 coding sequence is TGTGCCATCAGTGGGCAGGATGAGCAGTTCTTC. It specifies CAISGQDEQFF.

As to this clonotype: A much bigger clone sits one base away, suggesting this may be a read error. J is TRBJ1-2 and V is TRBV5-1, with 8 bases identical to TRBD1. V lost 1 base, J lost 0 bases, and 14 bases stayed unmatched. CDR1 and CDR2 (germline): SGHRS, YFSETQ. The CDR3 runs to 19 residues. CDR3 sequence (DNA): TGCGCCAGCAGCTTGCCGGAGGCCGGACAGGGTCCGACTAACTATGGCTACACCTTC. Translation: CASSLPEAGQGPTNYGYTF.

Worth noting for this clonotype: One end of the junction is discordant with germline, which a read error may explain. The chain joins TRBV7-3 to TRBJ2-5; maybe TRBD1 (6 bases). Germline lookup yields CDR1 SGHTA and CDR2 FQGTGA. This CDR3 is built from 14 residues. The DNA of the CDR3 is TGTGCCAGCAGCAGTACAGGGACCCAAGAGACCCGGTACTTC. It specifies CASSSTGTQETRYF.

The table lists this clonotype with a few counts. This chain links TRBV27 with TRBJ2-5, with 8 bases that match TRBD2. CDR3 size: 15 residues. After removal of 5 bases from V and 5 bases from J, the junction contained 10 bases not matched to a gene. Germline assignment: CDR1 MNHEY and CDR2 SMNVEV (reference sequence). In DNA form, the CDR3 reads TGTGCCAGCAGTCTTACAGCGGGAGTGAGGGAGACCCAGTACTTC. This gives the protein CASSLTAGVRETQYF.

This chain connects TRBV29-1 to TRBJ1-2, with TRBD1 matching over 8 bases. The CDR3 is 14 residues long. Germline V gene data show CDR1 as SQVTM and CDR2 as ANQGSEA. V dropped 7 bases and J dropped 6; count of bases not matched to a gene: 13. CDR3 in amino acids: CSAQQNRGSNGYTF. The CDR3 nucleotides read TGCAGCGCGCAACAAAACAGGGGGAGCAATGGCTACACCTTC. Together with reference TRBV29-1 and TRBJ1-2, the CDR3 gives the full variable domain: SAVISQKPSRDICQRGTSLTIQCQVDSQVTMMFWYRQQPGQSLTLIATANQGSEATYESGFVIDKFPISRPNLTFSTLTVSNMSPEDSSIYLCSAQQNRGSNGYTFGSGTRLTVV.

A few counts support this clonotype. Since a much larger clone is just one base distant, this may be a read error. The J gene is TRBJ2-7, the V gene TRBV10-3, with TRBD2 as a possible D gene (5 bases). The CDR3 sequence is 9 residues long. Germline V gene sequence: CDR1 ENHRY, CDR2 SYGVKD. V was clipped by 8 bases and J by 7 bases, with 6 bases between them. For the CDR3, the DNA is TGTGCCATCGGAGGTGAGCAGTACTTC. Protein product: CAIGGEQYF.

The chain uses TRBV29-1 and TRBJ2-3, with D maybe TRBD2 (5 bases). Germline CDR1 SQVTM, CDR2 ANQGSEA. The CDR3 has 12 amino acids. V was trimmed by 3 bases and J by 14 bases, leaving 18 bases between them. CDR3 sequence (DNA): TGCAGCGTTGACCCAGGACTGGATTACACGTATTTT. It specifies CSVDPGLDYTYF.

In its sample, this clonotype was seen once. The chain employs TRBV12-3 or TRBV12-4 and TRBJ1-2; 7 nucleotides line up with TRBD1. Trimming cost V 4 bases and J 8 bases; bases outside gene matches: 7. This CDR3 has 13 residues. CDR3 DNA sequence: TGTGCCAGCAGTTACCCGACAGGGAGAGGCTACACCTTC. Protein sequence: CASSYPTGRGYTF.

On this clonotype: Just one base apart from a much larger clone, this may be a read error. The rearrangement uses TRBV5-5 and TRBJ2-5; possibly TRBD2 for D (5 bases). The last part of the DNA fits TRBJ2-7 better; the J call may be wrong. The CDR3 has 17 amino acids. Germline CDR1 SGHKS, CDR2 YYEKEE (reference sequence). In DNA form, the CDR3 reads TGTGCCAGCAGCTCCGGGTCCGGAGGACGGACGGTATACGAGCAGTACTTC. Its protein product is CASSSGSGGRTVYEQYF.

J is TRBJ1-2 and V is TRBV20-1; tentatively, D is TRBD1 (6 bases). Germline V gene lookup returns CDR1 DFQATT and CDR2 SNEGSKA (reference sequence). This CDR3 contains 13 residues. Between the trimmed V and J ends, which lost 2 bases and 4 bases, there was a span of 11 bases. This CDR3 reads CSARSTQGYGYTF. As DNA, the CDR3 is TGCAGTGCTAGAAGTACACAGGGCTATGGCTACACCTTC.

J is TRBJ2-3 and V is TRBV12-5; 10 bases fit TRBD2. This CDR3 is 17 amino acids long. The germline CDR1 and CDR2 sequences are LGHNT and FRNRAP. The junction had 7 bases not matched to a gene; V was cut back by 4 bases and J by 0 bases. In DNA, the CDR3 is TGTGCTAGTGGTTGGGCTAGCGGGGGAGCTAGCACAGATACGCAGTATTTT. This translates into CASGWASGGASTDTQYF.

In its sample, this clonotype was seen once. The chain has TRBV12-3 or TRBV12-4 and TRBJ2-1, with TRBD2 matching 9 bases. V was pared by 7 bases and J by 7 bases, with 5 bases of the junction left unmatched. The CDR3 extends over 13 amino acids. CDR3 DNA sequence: TGTGCCAGCACCAGAGCGGGAGGTAATGAGCAGTTCTTC. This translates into CASTRAGGNEQFF.

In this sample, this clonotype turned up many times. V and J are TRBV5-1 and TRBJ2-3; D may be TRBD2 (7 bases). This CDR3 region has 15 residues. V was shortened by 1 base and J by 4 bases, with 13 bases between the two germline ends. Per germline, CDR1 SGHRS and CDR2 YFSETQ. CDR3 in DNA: TGCGCCAGCAGCTTGTGGGGGGGCCCTCCAGATACGCAGTATTTT. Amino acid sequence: CASSLWGGPPDTQYF. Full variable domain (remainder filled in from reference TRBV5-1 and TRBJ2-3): KAGVTQTPRYLIKTRGQQVTLSCSPISGHRSVSWYQQTPGQGLQFLFEYFSETQRNKGNFPGRFSGRQFSNSRSEMNVSTLELGDSALYLCASSLWGGPPDTQYFGPGTRLTVL.

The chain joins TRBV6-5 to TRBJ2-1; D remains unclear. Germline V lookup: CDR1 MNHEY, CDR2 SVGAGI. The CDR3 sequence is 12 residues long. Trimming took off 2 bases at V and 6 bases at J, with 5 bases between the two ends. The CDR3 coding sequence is TGTGCCAGCAGTTACGTTGGCAATGAGCAGTTCTTC. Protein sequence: CASSYVGNEQFF.

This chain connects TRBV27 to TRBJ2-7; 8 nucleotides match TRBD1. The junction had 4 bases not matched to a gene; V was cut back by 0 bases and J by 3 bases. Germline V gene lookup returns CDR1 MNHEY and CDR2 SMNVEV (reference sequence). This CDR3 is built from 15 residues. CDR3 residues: CASSLSGQVDYEQYF. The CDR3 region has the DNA TGTGCCAGCAGTTTATCGGGACAGGTTGACTACGAGCAGTACTTC.

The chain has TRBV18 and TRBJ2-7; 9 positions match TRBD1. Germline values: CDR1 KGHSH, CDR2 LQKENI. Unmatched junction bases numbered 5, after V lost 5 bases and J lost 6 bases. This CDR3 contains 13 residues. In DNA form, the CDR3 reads TGTGCCAGCTCAAGGGACAGGGCTGCCGAGCAGTACTTC. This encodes CASSRDRAAEQYF. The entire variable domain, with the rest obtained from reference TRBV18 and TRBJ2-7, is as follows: NAGVMQNPRHLVRRRGQEARLRCSPMKGHSHVYWYRQLPEEGLKFMVYLQKENIIDESGMPKERFSAEFPKEGPSILRIQQVVRGDSAAYFCASSRDRAAEQYFGPGTRLTVT.

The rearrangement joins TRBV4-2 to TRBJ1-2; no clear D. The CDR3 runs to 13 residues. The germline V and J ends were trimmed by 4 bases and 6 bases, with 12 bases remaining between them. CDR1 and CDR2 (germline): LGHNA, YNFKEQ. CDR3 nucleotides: TGTGCCAGCAGCCGCCCCGGGAGCAATGGCTACACCTTC. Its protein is CASSRPGSNGYTF.

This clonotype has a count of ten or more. The CDR3 nucleotides read TGCAGCGTTGATGCTCTAGCGGCCTACAATGAGCAGTACTTC. This sequence encodes CSVDALAAYNEQYF. The chain has TRBV29-1 and TRBJ2-7, with 7 bases lining up with TRBD2. The CDR3 totals 14 residues. Trimming at V came to 3 bases and at J to 7 bases, leaving 12 bases not matched to a gene. Germline V gene lookup returns CDR1 SQVTM and CDR2 ANQGSEA.

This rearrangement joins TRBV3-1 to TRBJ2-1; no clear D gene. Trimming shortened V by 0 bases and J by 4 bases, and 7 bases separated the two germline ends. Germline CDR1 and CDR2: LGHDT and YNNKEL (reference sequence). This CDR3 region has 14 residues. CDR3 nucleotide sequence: TGTGCCAGCAGCCAAGATCTCCGTTACAATGAGCAGTTCTTC. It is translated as CASSQDLRYNEQFF.

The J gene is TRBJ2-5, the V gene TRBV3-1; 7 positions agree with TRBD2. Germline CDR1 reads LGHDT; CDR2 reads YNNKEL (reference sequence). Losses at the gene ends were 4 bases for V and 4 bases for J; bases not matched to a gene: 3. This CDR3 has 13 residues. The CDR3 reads CASSRDYSETQYF. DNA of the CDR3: TGTGCCAGCAGCCGGGACTATTCAGAGACCCAGTACTTC.

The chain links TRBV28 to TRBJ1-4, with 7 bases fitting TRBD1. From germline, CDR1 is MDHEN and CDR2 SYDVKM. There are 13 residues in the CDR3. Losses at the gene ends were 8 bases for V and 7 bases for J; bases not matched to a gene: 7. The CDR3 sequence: CASWVTGSEKLFF. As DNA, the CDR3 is TGTGCCAGCTGGGTGACAGGGAGTGAAAAACTGTTTTTT.

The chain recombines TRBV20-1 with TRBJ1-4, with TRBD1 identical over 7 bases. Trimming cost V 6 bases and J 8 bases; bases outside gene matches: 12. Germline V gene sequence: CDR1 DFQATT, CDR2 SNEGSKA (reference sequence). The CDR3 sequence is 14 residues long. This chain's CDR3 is CSASRGGSAEKLFF. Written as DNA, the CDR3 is TGCAGTGCCTCCAGGGGGGGGTCGGCGGAAAAACTGTTTTTT.